This TCR beta chain derives from a study of cytomegalovirus exposure and HLA in healthy donors. Notes on the study in general: Differences between HLA loci emerged in a later analysis of TCR association rates, with DRB1 most and HLA-C fewest.

This clone has just a few counts. Its antigen remains unknown. The CDR3 length is 13 residues. PCR amplification relied on 60 Vbeta primers (plus 13 Jbeta primers). TCRdb keeps only in-frame clones here, not all; method: immunoSEQ multiplex PCR. This table holds 100,000 to 150,000 clones, more than 9% found once. The clonotype was recovered from a woman younger than 30 in good health and CMV-seropositive. Material: PBMCs. The chain recombines TRBV21-1 with TRBJ2-5; TRBD2, the D gene given by the table, was not confirmed from the DNA. TRBV21-1 is a pseudogene segment. The CDR3 DNA sequence: TGTGCCAGCAGCAAAGAACGAGCGGAGACCCAGTACTTC. Protein sequence: CASSKERAETQYF.